Presented here are 21 T cell receptor beta chains from one specimen sequenced in a study of CD8 T cells in Susac syndrome. Reverse transcription of roughly 0.45 to 1 ug RNA used random hexamers. From the immunoSEQ multiplex PCR reads, TCRdb called clonotypes with MiXCR, one entry per CDR3 protein. The data hold approximately 110,000 distinct CDR3 sequences, with more than 85% observed a single time. Sequencing used CD8+ T cells from PBMCs. The receptors stem from a human donor with multiple sclerosis.

The table lists this clonotype with a count of one. CDR3 amino acids: CASSEEGPSNEQYV. CDR3 bases: TGTGCCAGCAGTGAAGAAGGTCCATCTAACGAGCAGTACGTC. The J gene is TRBJ2-7, the V gene TRBV25-1, with no clear D. In germline, CDR1 is MGHDK, CDR2 SYGVNS. The V and J ends lost 2 bases and 5 bases respectively, with 13 bases between them. There are 14 residues in the CDR3.

The chain couples TRBV3-1 to TRBJ2-1, with D unresolved. V shed 3 bases and J shed 5 bases, with 11 bases lying between them. There are 14 residues in the CDR3. From germline, CDR1 is LGHDT and CDR2 YNNKEL (reference sequence). The CDR3 bases are TGTGCCAGCAGCCATAAGCCCCCCGACAATGAGCAGTTCTTC. Protein sequence: CASSHKPPDNEQFF.

The rearrangement joins TRBV29-1 to TRBJ2-3; D may be TRBD2 (6 bases). The CDR3 has 14 residues. Trimming took off 7 bases at V and 1 base at J, with 15 bases between the two ends. Per the germline V gene, CDR1 is SQVTM and CDR2 is ANQGSEA. DNA for the CDR3: TGCAGCGCCCAACCCGGGGGTGGCACAGATACGCAGTATTTT. Its translation is CSAQPGGGTDTQYF.

The chain has TRBV2 and TRBJ2-2; unclear D gene. V was clipped by 6 bases and J by 5 bases, with 10 bases between them. Germline V gives CDR1 SNHLY, CDR2 FYNNEI. The CDR3 covers 13 residues. The CDR3 nucleotides read TGTGCCAGCAGCGCTAAGGGTACCGGGGAGCTGTTTTTT. Its translation: CASSAKGTGELFF.

The CDR3 DNA sequence: TGTGCCCGCGATAATTCGGGGGCGGAAGGAAACACCATATATTTT. Translation: CARDNSGAEGNTIYF. The chain employs TRBV7-9 and TRBJ1-3; possibly TRBD1 for D (6 bases). The germline V gene has CDR1 SEHNR and CDR2 FQNEAQ (reference sequence). Trimming removed 11 bases at V and 4 bases at J, with 21 bases between. This CDR3 spans 15 amino acids.

The chain has TRBV30 and TRBJ2-1, with D unresolved. Trimming stripped 2 bases from V and 3 bases from J, with 8 bases between. CDR3 size: 13 residues. Germline V gene sequence: CDR1 GTSNPN, CDR2 SVGIG (reference sequence). The CDR3 bases are TGTGCCTGGAGTACCGACAACTACAATGAGCAGTTCTTC. Amino acid sequence: CAWSTDNYNEQFF.

The rearrangement joins TRBV29-1 to TRBJ1-2; TRBD1 matches at 7 bases. CDR1 and CDR2 (germline): SQVTM, ANQGSEA. CDR3 length equals 12 residues. After removal of 5 bases from V and 3 bases from J, the junction contained 3 bases not matched to a gene. The CDR3 loop is CSVSGQDYGYTF. The CDR3 coding sequence is TGCAGCGTTTCCGGACAGGACTATGGCTACACCTTC.

The chain is built from TRBV2 and TRBJ2-5; D ambiguous. CDR1 and CDR2 from the germline V gene are SNHLY and FYNNEI. V shed 1 base and J shed 3 bases, with 15 bases lying between them. CDR3 length: 16 residues. CDR3 sequence: CASSEGSAPMKETQYF. DNA for the CDR3: TGTGCCAGCAGTGAAGGGTCGGCCCCCATGAAAGAGACCCAGTACTTC. Looking up the rest from reference TRBV2 and TRBJ2-5 gives the full variable domain: EPEVTQTPSHQVTQMGQEVILRCVPISNHLYFYWYRQILGQKVEFLVSFYNNEISEKSEIFDDQFSVERPDGSNFTLKIRSTKLEDSAMYFCASSEGSAPMKETQYFGPGTRLLVL.

Only one count was recorded for this clonotype. V and J are TRBV25-1 and TRBJ1-4; 9 bases map to TRBD1. CDR3 length: 18 amino acids. Germline CDR1 and CDR2: MGHDK and SYGVNS. V trimming: 1 base; J trimming: 4 bases; junction bases outside the gene matches: 10. CDR3 nucleotide sequence: TGTGCCAGCAGTGAATGGACAGGGGCTTCGACCGTTAATGAAAAACTGTTTTTT. It encodes CASSEWTGASTVNEKLFF.

The chain carries TRBV19 and TRBJ2-1, with 13 bases aligning to TRBD2. J lost 4 bases, V lost 6 bases, and 6 bases had no gene match. Germline V gene lookup returns CDR1 LNHDA and CDR2 SQIVND (reference sequence). The CDR3 loop spans 16 amino acids. The CDR3 DNA reads as TGTGCCAGTAGCCTGACTAGCGGGGGGCCGTACAATGAGCAGTTCTTC. Its protein is CASSLTSGGPYNEQFF.

The chain employs TRBV9 and TRBJ2-2; 7 bases match TRBD2. V shed 4 bases, J shed 2 bases, and the junction held 20 bases outside the gene matches. This CDR3 comprises 20 residues. CDR1 is SGDLS and CDR2 is YYNGEE in the germline V gene. The CDR3 DNA follows: TGTGCCAGCAGCCTAAAGGGACCGCTAGCGGAACCGGACAACACCGGGGAGCTGTTTTTT. Translated, it gives CASSLKGPLAEPDNTGELFF.

The chain uses TRBV12-3 or TRBV12-4 and TRBJ1-1, with D maybe TRBD1 (5 bases). Trimming took 7 bases from V and 3 from J, leaving 21 bases between them. The CDR3 sequence is 16 residues long. This CDR3 reads CASTSGGEENYTEAFF. Here the CDR3 DNA reads TGTGCCAGCACCTCGGGAGGGGAAGAGAATTACACTGAAGCTTTCTTT.

The rearrangement links TRBV2 to TRBJ2-2, with TRBD2 identical over 8 bases. The CDR3 has 16 residues. Looked up from germline, CDR1 is SNHLY and CDR2 is FYNNEI. J lost 4 bases, V lost 1 base, and 5 bases had no gene match. CDR3 residues: CASSEVPGGTTGELFF. In DNA, the CDR3 is TGTGCCAGCAGTGAAGTGCCGGGGGGGACCACCGGGGAGCTGTTTTTT. The complete variable domain, with remaining parts taken from reference TRBV2 and TRBJ2-2, reads EPEVTQTPSHQVTQMGQEVILRCVPISNHLYFYWYRQILGQKVEFLVSFYNNEISEKSEIFDDQFSVERPDGSNFTLKIRSTKLEDSAMYFCASSEVPGGTTGELFFGEGSRLTVL.

J is TRBJ2-1 and V is TRBV5-1; 12 nucleotides match TRBD2. There are 17 residues in the CDR3. Looked up from germline, CDR1 is SGHRS and CDR2 is YFSETQ. V shed 0 bases, J shed 10 bases, and the junction held 11 bases outside the gene matches. In DNA form, the CDR3 reads TGCGCCAGCAGCTTGGGCCTAGCGGGAGGGCCGTCAAGGGAGCAGTTCTTC. Amino acids: CASSLGLAGGPSREQFF.

The V gene is TRBV29-1, the J gene TRBJ2-7; the D gene is possibly TRBD1 (5 bases). Germline assignment: CDR1 SQVTM and CDR2 ANQGSEA. Deletions cut 7 bases from V and 0 bases from J, with 13 bases between. The CDR3 consists of 13 residues. For the CDR3, the DNA is TGCAGCGCGCTACCCCAGGGCTCCTACGAGCAGTACTTC. Translated: CSALPQGSYEQYF.

This chain connects TRBV7-3 to TRBJ1-5; TRBD1 might be the D (5 bases). The CDR3 totals 15 residues. V was cut by 1 base and J by 1 base, with 8 bases left in between. Per the germline V gene, CDR1 is SGHTA and CDR2 is FQGTGA. The CDR3 bases are TGTGCCAGCAGCTTAAATCAGGGAAGCAATCAGCCCCAGCATTTT. Translating gives CASSLNQGSNQPQHF.

V gene TRBV29-1 combines with J gene TRBJ1-1; D is perhaps TRBD1 (5 bases). There are 13 residues in the CDR3. The V end was cut by 2 bases, the J end by 5 bases, with 12 bases between. Germline V gives CDR1 SQVTM, CDR2 ANQGSEA. CDR3 residues: CSVESGRDTEAFF. CDR3 bases: TGCAGCGTTGAAAGCGGCAGGGATACTGAAGCTTTCTTT.

The chain has TRBV6-1 and TRBJ1-2, with TRBD1 as a possible D gene (6 bases). There are 18 residues in the CDR3. The V and J ends lost 6 bases and 0 bases respectively, with 23 bases between them. Germline-derived CDR1 and CDR2 are MNHNS and SASEGT. Here the CDR3 reads CASSADSAGGTSNYGYTF. Written as DNA, the CDR3 is TGTGCCAGCAGCGCCGACTCGGCGGGGGGGACATCTAACTATGGCTACACCTTC.

V gene TRBV14 combines with J gene TRBJ1-6; D not certain. V lost 1 base and J 9 bases, leaving 10 bases between the germline ends. This CDR3 is 14 amino acids long. CDR1 and CDR2 (germline): SGHDN, FVKESK. CDR3 nucleotides: TGTGCCAGCAGCCAAGGACCCGGGCTTTCACCCCTCCACTTT. Translated, it gives CASSQGPGLSPLHF.

The chain uses TRBV19 and TRBJ1-1; TRBD1 might be the D (6 bases). CDR3 size: 17 residues. Per germline, CDR1 LNHDA and CDR2 SQIVND (reference sequence). With 3 bases removed from V and 2 bases from J, the gap between germline ends came to 19 bases. CDR3 in DNA: TGTGCCAGTAGTATGGTTGGGGGGGCGCGGATCAACACTGAAGCTTTCTTT. This translates into CASSMVGGARINTEAFF. The complete variable domain, with remaining parts taken from reference TRBV19 and TRBJ1-1, reads DGGITQSPKYLFRKEGQNVTLSCEQNLNHDAMYWYRQDPGQGLRLIYYSQIVNDFQKGDIAEGYSVSREKKESFPLTVTSAQKNPTAFYLCASSMVGGARINTEAFFGQGTRLTVV.

This chain links TRBV9 with TRBJ2-7, with 8 bases fitting TRBD1. J lost 7 bases, V lost 3 bases, and 3 bases had no gene match. The CDR3 sequence is 12 residues long. Germline CDR1 SGDLS, CDR2 YYNGEE. The CDR3 DNA is TGTGCCAGCAGCGGGACAGGGTGGGAGCAGTACTTC. This encodes CASSGTGWEQYF.